The entry that follows covers one TCR beta chain sequence. What it binds is not known. This entry comes from a study of CXCR3-negative and CXCR3-positive naive CD8 T cells. Broader study findings: Diversity proved comparably high across both naive subsets and much lower in memory CD8+ cells. Researchers report that CXCR3-positive naive cells carry more hydrophobic TRB CDR3s than CXCR3-negative naive cells.

TRB cDNA libraries were made by UMI-labeled 5' RACE. TCRdb reworked the 5' RACE reads into one entry per CDR3 protein, no DNA. The table for this sample gives about 120,000 distinct CDR3 sequences. This CDR3 spans 16 amino acids. CDR1 and CDR2 (germline): SGHAT, FQNNGV. V gene TRBV11-2 combines with J gene TRBJ2-7; there is no DNA to check the TCRdb D call of TRBD1. The receptor's source is a human donor in good health. Some clones in this sample may be carry-over from other donors' samples. Specimen: naive CXCR3+ CD8+ T cells from blood. Noted subset: CD45RO-CCR7+CD27+CD95- naive CD8+ T cells expressing CXCR3 (TNR3+). The CDR3 here is CASSLLLGGGVDEQYF.